The 16 T cell receptor beta chains given below trace back to one sample, sequenced in a study (dated 2022 in TCRdb). The library was generated by the immunoSEQ multiplex PCR assay. TCRdb provides this immuneACCESS table in a form limited to in-frame rearrangements. Some clones are lacking; in checked studies, under half of them reflect an unresolved V gene, and why the rest are absent is not known. The sample includes under 65,000 clones, with 80% to 95% observed a single time. The ten largest clones take up approximately 12% of the sample. The sample comprised PBMCs. These receptors were collected from a man aged 35-49 years with rheumatoid arthritis.

The CDR3 protein is CASKAGGPADQQYF. CDR3 nucleotide sequence: TGTGCCAGCAAAGCGGGGGGACCCGCGGACCAGCAGTACTTC. The chain uses TRBV6-6 and TRBJ2-7, with 9 bases aligning to TRBD2. Trimming cost V 7 bases and J 8 bases; bases outside gene matches: 12. This CDR3 contains 14 residues. CDR1 and CDR2 (germline): MNHNY, SVGAGI (reference sequence).

The rearrangement joins TRBV27 to TRBJ1-1; 12 positions match TRBD1. The CDR3 spans 14 residues. Germline V lookup: CDR1 MNHEY, CDR2 SMNVEV (reference sequence). The V and J ends lost 7 bases and 7 bases, in that order; junction bases with no gene match: 7. The CDR3 nucleotides read TGTGCCAGCAAGCGGGACAGGGGGCCCGTTGAAGCTTTCTTT. Amino acid sequence: CASKRDRGPVEAFF.

The rearrangement joins TRBV18 to TRBJ2-3; D is unclear. Trimming took off 3 bases at V and 3 bases at J, with 4 bases between the two ends. CDR1 and CDR2 from the germline V gene are KGHSH and LQKENI. This CDR3 has 12 residues. For the CDR3, the DNA is TGTGCCAGCTCACCGGTAACAGATACGCAGTATTTT. Encoded protein: CASSPVTDTQYF. Filled out from reference TRBV18 and TRBJ2-3, the complete variable domain reads NAGVMQNPRHLVRRRGQEARLRCSPMKGHSHVYWYRQLPEEGLKFMVYLQKENIIDESGMPKERFSAEFPKEGPSILRIQQVVRGDSAAYFCASSPVTDTQYFGPGTRLTVL.

This clone was counted a single time. The chain links TRBV6-5 to TRBJ2-7; D gene ambiguous. This CDR3 spans 13 amino acids. V lost 3 bases and J 1 base, leaving 7 bases between the germline ends. Germline-derived CDR1 and CDR2 are MNHEY and SVGAGI. CDR3 residues: CASSYGDSYEQYF. DNA for the CDR3: TGTGCCAGCAGTTATGGGGATTCCTACGAGCAGTACTTC.

This clone was recorded only once. The chain couples TRBV5-1 to TRBJ2-3; D possibly corresponds to TRBD2 (5 bases). Trimming removed 4 bases from V and 0 bases from J, with 15 bases in between. The CDR3 spans 16 residues. Germline loops: CDR1 SGHRS, CDR2 YFSETQ. Written as DNA, the CDR3 is TGCGCCAGCAGCGGGAGACGGGCGTCGAGCACAGATACGCAGTATTTT. Protein: CASSGRRASSTDTQYF.

The chain joins TRBV19 to TRBJ1-2, with 10 bases matching TRBD1. Trimming at V came to 3 bases and at J to 3 bases, leaving 4 bases not matched to a gene. Per germline, CDR1 LNHDA and CDR2 SQIVND (reference sequence). This CDR3 contains 15 residues. CDR3 residues: CASSIPGTGDYGYTF. As DNA, the CDR3 is TGTGCCAGTAGTATTCCCGGGACAGGGGACTATGGCTACACCTTC.

The V gene is TRBV7-2, the J gene TRBJ2-4; D may be TRBD2 (6 bases). The CDR3 has 15 amino acids. CDR1 is SGHTA, CDR2 FQGNSA, per germline. V lost 4 bases to trimming and J lost 0 bases, with 10 bases between them. CDR3 amino acids: CASSSPAGAKNIQYF. CDR3 DNA sequence: TGTGCCAGCAGCTCGCCAGCGGGAGCCAAAAACATTCAGTACTTC.

The J gene is TRBJ2-7, the V gene TRBV7-6; D remains ambiguous. V gave up 0 bases and J gave up 2 bases, with 11 bases separating them. Germline V gene lookup returns CDR1 SGHVS and CDR2 FNYEAQ. The CDR3 spans 15 residues. CDR3 DNA sequence: TGTGCCAGCAGCTTAGCGCTGGGTGGCGCCTACGAGCAGTACTTC. Translated: CASSLALGGAYEQYF.

The V call is TRBV25-1, the J call TRBJ2-5; D uncertain. The CDR3 is 11 amino acids. CDR1 MGHDK and CDR2 SYGVNS come from the germline V gene. The germline V and J ends were trimmed by 8 bases and 4 bases, with 8 bases remaining between them. CDR3 nucleotide sequence: TGTGCCAGCCAGCGCCGAGAGACCCAGTACTTC. Residues: CASQRRETQYF.

V usage is TRBV4-3 and J usage is TRBJ2-1; tentatively, D is TRBD2 (5 bases). Germline CDR1 and CDR2: LGHNA and YSLEER. This CDR3 region has 12 residues. Trimming removed 1 base from V and 9 bases from J, with 7 bases in between. The CDR3 region is CASSQVSGEQFF. The CDR3 DNA is TGCGCCAGCAGCCAAGTCAGCGGTGAGCAGTTCTTC.

The J gene is TRBJ1-2, the V gene TRBV6-5, with TRBD1 identical over 10 bases. The germline gives CDR1 MNHEY, CDR2 SVGAGI. J gave up 5 bases and V 5 bases, and 5 bases lay outside the gene matches. The length of the CDR3 is 14 residues. CDR3 residues: CASSRTGGNYGYTF. The CDR3, as DNA: TGTGCCAGCAGTCGGACAGGGGGGAATTATGGCTACACCTTC.

The chain combines TRBV15 with TRBJ1-2; TRBD1 matches at 11 bases. This CDR3 region has 18 residues. Germline CDR1 LNHNV, CDR2 YYDKDF (reference sequence). The junction had 11 bases not matched to a gene; V was cut back by 0 bases and J by 5 bases. The CDR3: CATSRDAGQGGGRYGYTF. The CDR3 nucleotides are TGTGCCACCAGCAGAGATGCGGGACAGGGGGGAGGAAGGTATGGCTACACCTTC.

This sequence joins TRBV7-2 and TRBJ2-3; no definite D call. Germline CDR1 is SGHTA and CDR2 is FQGNSA. With 6 bases removed from V and 1 base from J, the gap between germline ends came to 14 bases. This CDR3 spans 15 amino acids. CDR3 in amino acids: CASSLVRARTDTQYF. In nucleotides, the CDR3 is TGTGCCAGCAGTCTCGTTCGAGCCCGCACAGATACGCAGTATTTT.

The chain has TRBV15 and TRBJ2-1, with TRBD2 matching 9 bases. J gave up 5 bases and V 3 bases, and 8 bases lay outside the gene matches. Germline V CDR1 and CDR2: LNHNV, YYDKDF (reference sequence). CDR3 length equals 16 residues. The CDR3 sequence: CATSRPRGLANNEQFF. DNA for the CDR3: TGTGCCACCAGCAGGCCCCGGGGACTAGCCAACAATGAGCAGTTCTTC.

The V and J genes are TRBV29-1 and TRBJ2-1; D remains ambiguous. Germline assignment: CDR1 SQVTM and CDR2 ANQGSEA. V lost 4 bases and J 5 bases, leaving 3 bases between the germline ends. The CDR3 runs 10 residues. CDR3: CSVAHNEQFF. In DNA form, the CDR3 reads TGCAGCGTTGCTCACAATGAGCAGTTCTTC.

The V and J genes are TRBV2 and TRBJ1-4; weak D call: TRBD1 (6 bases). V was trimmed by 6 bases and J by 6 bases, leaving 17 bases between them. The CDR3 covers 15 residues. Germline assignment: CDR1 SNHLY and CDR2 FYNNEI. The CDR3 sequence: CASSDQGLAYEKLFF. In DNA, the CDR3 is TGTGCCAGCAGCGATCAGGGGCTGGCATATGAAAAACTGTTTTTT.